This T cell receptor beta chain originates from a study of Graves' ophthalmopathy and Graves' hyperthyroidism. Study-level results: Blood samples also showed most expanded thyroid clonotypes exceeding 0.001 frequency.

The authors amplified TCR beta CDR3 regions from RNA transcripts. HTBI primers were used in a first-round RT-PCR, which preceded a second-round multiplex PCR. MiXCR, run by TCRdb on the multiplex PCR reads, gives a single entry per CDR3 protein. The table includes 350,000 to 450,000 distinct CDR3 sequences, around 20% detected once. This clonotype was seen many times. The target antigen is unknown. The sequence came from a woman between 18 and 30 years old with stable Graves' hyperthyroidism. The sample was peripheral blood.

CDR3 nucleotide sequence: TGTGCCAGCAGTATCCCCCGGGGGGGGAGGGAGACCCAGTACTTC. This encodes CASSIPRGGRETQYF. The V and J genes are TRBV12-3 or TRBV12-4 and TRBJ2-5; 8 positions match TRBD2. Trimming at V came to 5 bases and at J to 5 bases, leaving 10 bases not matched to a gene. The CDR3 contains 15 residues.